The source of this TCR beta chain is a study of blood T cell repertoires in COVID-19. This table comes from immunoSEQ multiplex PCR, and its TCRdb copy is limited to in-frame clones, with some not included. The sample includes around 60,000 clones, about 80% seen only once; the top ten take 3.5%. The TCR comes from a woman of 80 years or more with acute or convalescent COVID-19. Sample: peripheral blood.

For the CDR3, the DNA is TGTGCCAGCAGCTACCGGGACAGGGCTCACTCTGGAAACACCATATATTTT. The encoded protein is CASSYRDRAHSGNTIYF. This chain links TRBV11-2 with TRBJ1-3, with TRBD1 identical over 9 bases. The CDR3 runs 17 residues. Germline V gene sequence: CDR1 SGHAT, CDR2 FQNNGV. The V segment lost 4 bases and the J segment 0 bases; nucleotides outside the gene matches: 7.